This TCR beta chain was identified during a study of blood T cell repertoires in COVID-19. The CDR3 length is 13 residues. Trimming shortened V by 2 bases and J by 2 bases, and 5 bases separated the two germline ends. CDR1 is SEHNR, CDR2 FQNEAQ, per germline (reference sequence). In the original processing: Cell counts per sample came from amplifying reference gene primers. Here immunoSEQ multiplex PCR was the method, and the copy in TCRdb shows in-frame clones only, minus some. Clone size and V and J calls were adopted from that table, with D and trimming inferred from the DNA. The sample has nearly 110,000 clones, around 80% seen once.

The chain couples TRBV7-9 to TRBJ2-3; D is undetermined. Sequencing was performed on peripheral blood. The TCR was taken from a man older than 75 with COVID-19, enrolled during active disease. The CDR3 is CASSLLPTDTQYF. Written as DNA, the CDR3 is TGTGCCAGCAGCTTACTTCCCACAGATACGCAGTATTTT.